This T cell receptor (beta chain) was identified in a study of blood T cells in healthy people across ages. Findings and limits, study-wide: Naive CD4+ cell counts and diversity both ran higher in long-lived than in aged donors. With age, beta diversity per million T cells declined roughly linearly, significantly by 40 to 50. Donor CMV status, an unknown factor, possibly confounded changes in expanded clonotypes. Diversity figures derived from one million T cells were judged to underestimate the true value.

This CDR3 comprises 15 residues. The germline V gene encodes CDR1 SGHRS and CDR2 YFSETQ. This clonotype was seen repeatedly, ten times or more. Its antigen is unknown. One junction end disagrees with the germline gene, perhaps due to a read error. Using a J-beta primer mix together with a sample-barcoded 5' primer, a second PCR was run for about 6 to 11 cycles. Using its own MiXCR run on the 5' RACE reads, TCRdb lists one record per CDR3 protein. This table has about 1.4 million distinct CDR3 sequences, approximately 63% appearing once. The source material was blood. The chain employs TRBV5-1 and TRBJ2-1; 8 positions match TRBD2. This TCR was recovered from a man aged 18 to 35 in good health. The CDR3 region has the DNA TGTGCCAGCAGCTTAGGGACTAGCTCCTACAATGAGCAGTTCTTC. It is translated as CASSLGTSSYNEQFF.